The clone carrying this TCR beta chain was seen more than once but under ten times. Ophthalmopathy cases met thresholds of Clinical Activity Score at least 3, NOSPECS grade at least 4 and duration under 3 months. RNA transcripts gave rise to amplified TCR beta CDR3 regions. A set of HTBI primers served as the primers for a first-round RT-PCR of the TCR CDR3. TCRdb recomputed calls from the multiplex PCR reads with MiXCR, one row per CDR3 protein. The sample records 250,000 to 400,000 distinct CDR3 sequences, roughly 15% being singletons. Germline V lookup: CDR1 LNHNV, CDR2 YYDKDF (reference sequence). The ends lost 0 bases at V and 4 bases at J; junction bases unmatched: 4. The CDR3 runs to 16 residues. The data are from a study of T cells in Graves' hyperthyroidism and ophthalmopathy.

V gene TRBV15 combines with J gene TRBJ2-1; 9 bases are a match to TRBD1. This clonotype was sampled from a woman in her thirties or forties with Graves' ophthalmopathy. What was sequenced was blood. The CDR3 sequence is CATSRDLTGGYNEQFF. CDR3 sequence (DNA): TGTGCCACCAGCAGAGATCTGACAGGGGGTTACAATGAGCAGTTCTTC.